The 9 T cell receptor beta chains in this list originate from one sample, sequenced in a study of blood T cell repertoires in COVID-19 (dated by TCRdb to 2020 to 2022). Receptor amplification or capture employed the immunoSEQ multiplex PCR assay. Not all clones reach the TCRdb copy of this immuneACCESS table, which keeps in-frame sequences only. Checked studies attribute under half of the gap to unresolved V genes and leave the rest unexplained. For this sample there are 250,000 to 300,000 clones; roughly 90% appear just once. The leading ten clones occupy approximately 12% of the sample. The sample taken for sequencing was peripheral blood. The receptors shown here come from a young woman with COVID-19, enrolled during active disease.

The genes are TRBV28 and TRBJ2-2; D is undetermined. Germline values: CDR1 MDHEN, CDR2 SYDVKM. V gave up 3 bases and J gave up 1 base, with 12 bases separating them. The CDR3 runs to 16 residues. CDR3 protein: CASSLVGRGNTGELFF. The CDR3 DNA reads as TGTGCCAGCAGTTTGGTTGGCCGCGGGAACACCGGGGAGCTGTTTTTT.

This clone was picked up a small number of times. The CDR3 nucleotides are TGTGCCAGCAGTGACCATAGCGGACCAGATACGCAGTATTTT. Residues: CASSDHSGPDTQYF. This chain uses TRBV6-4 with TRBJ2-3, with TRBD2 as a possible D gene (6 bases). V was pared by 2 bases and J by 4 bases, with 10 bases between. The length of the CDR3 is 14 residues. Germline assignment: CDR1 MRHNA and CDR2 SNTAGT.

A word on this clone: This CDR3 is also generated by other DNA sequences in the sample. This sequence joins TRBV5-1 and TRBJ2-5; D is ambiguous. Germline-derived CDR1 and CDR2 are SGHRS and YFSETQ. The CDR3 runs to 13 residues. Trimming pared 2 bases from V and 1 base from J, leaving 6 bases between. The chain's CDR3 is CASSFPGQETQYF. The CDR3 DNA reads TGCGCCAGCAGCTTTCCCGGCCAAGAGACCCAGTACTTC.

Comment on this clone: A much larger clone differs from this one at a single base, so this may be a read error. The chain is built from TRBV2 and TRBJ1-1, with D hard to call. Germline CDR1 reads SNHLY; CDR2 reads FYNNEI. The CDR3 length is 15 residues. CDR3 nucleotides: TGTGCCAGCAAAGGAGGTCTCTTTATGAACACTGAAACTTTCTTT. Protein product: CASKGGLFMNTETFF. The complete variable domain, with remaining parts taken from reference TRBV2 and TRBJ1-1, reads EPEVTQTPSHQVTQMGQEVILRCVPISNHLYFYWYRQILGQKVEFLVSFYNNEISEKSEIFDDQFSVERPDGSNFTLKIRSTKLEDSAMYFCASKGGLFMNTETFFGQGTRLTVV.

The V gene is TRBV5-1, the J gene TRBJ1-6, with unresolved D. This CDR3 has 14 residues. V was clipped by 1 base and J by 5 bases, with 7 bases between them. CDR1 SGHRS and CDR2 YFSETQ come from the germline V gene. The CDR3 sequence: CASSLQSDNSPLHF. The DNA of the CDR3 is TGCGCCAGCAGCTTGCAGTCAGATAATTCACCCCTCCACTTT. The full variable domain, with the rest looked up from reference TRBV5-1 and TRBJ1-6, is KAGVTQTPRYLIKTRGQQVTLSCSPISGHRSVSWYQQTPGQGLQFLFEYFSETQRNKGNFPGRFSGRQFSNSRSEMNVSTLELGDSALYLCASSLQSDNSPLHFGNGTRLTVT.

The chain links TRBV3-1 (or the pseudogene TRBV3-2) to TRBJ2-7; D gene unclear. This CDR3 spans 15 amino acids. Between the trimmed V and J ends, which lost 4 bases and 4 bases, there was a span of 17 bases. The germline CDR1 and CDR2 sequences are LGHDT and YNNKEL (reference sequence). In DNA form, the CDR3 reads TGTGCCAGCAGCCTCTCCGCGACATACGATTACGAGCAGTACTTC. Translating it yields CASSLSATYDYEQYF.

As for this clone: One end of the junction varies from germline; a read error may be responsible. This rearrangement joins TRBV28 to TRBJ1-2; 7 nucleotides line up with TRBD1. This CDR3 is 12 amino acids long. The germline CDR1 and CDR2 sequences are MDHEN and SYDVKM. The CDR3 DNA reads TGTGCCAGCAGCCAGTACAGGGGAAGGTCGTCTTTC. This sequence encodes CASSQYRGRSSF.

CDR3 residues: CASSSGQGIGYTF. In DNA form, the CDR3 reads TGTGCCAGCAGTTCAGGACAGGGCATCGGCTACACCTTC. The chain has TRBV27 and TRBJ1-2; 8 bases fit TRBD1. Per germline, CDR1 MNHEY and CDR2 SMNVEV (reference sequence). The CDR3 length is 13 residues. Unmatched junction bases numbered 6, after V lost 4 bases and J lost 8 bases.

The V and J genes are TRBV19 and TRBJ1-1, with D unresolved. This CDR3 has 14 residues. V was cut by 3 bases and J by 1 base, with 9 bases left in between. CDR1 is LNHDA and CDR2 is SQIVND in the germline V gene (reference sequence). In DNA form, the CDR3 reads TGTGCCAGTAGTATGGGCAGTTCGAACACTGAAGCTTTCTTT. Its protein product is CASSMGSSNTEAFF.